This TCR beta chain comes out of a study of T-cell reconstitution after alpha-beta-depleted transplantation in children. Findings and limits, study-wide: Newly produced T cells mostly provided counts and TCRbeta diversity after one year, as hyperexpanded clones declined.

This clonotype has more than one count but fewer than ten. Its antigen remains unknown. Unique molecular identifiers were incorporated when the TCRbeta library was constructed. TCRdb ran MiXCR on the PCR reads and lists one entry per CDR3 protein. This sample carries 900,000 or so distinct CDR3 sequences, 16% of them seen once, and the ten largest clones take roughly 5%. There are 13 residues in the CDR3. Per germline, CDR1 SEHNR and CDR2 FQNEAQ (reference sequence). Trimming cost V 9 bases and J 0 bases, with 8 bases left between them. V gene TRBV7-9 combines with J gene TRBJ2-2; no clear D gene. This material consisted of PBMCs, mostly from graft donor cells, taken 360 days after TCRalphabeta/CD19-depleted stem cell transplant. This receptor was taken from a male patient aged 10 to 17 who had a stem cell transplant for acute lymphoblastic leukemia, so the T cells may come from the graft donor. CDR3 sequence reads: CAREASNTGELFF. CDR3 sequence (DNA): TGTGCCAGGGAAGCTTCGAACACCGGGGAGCTGTTTTTT.